What follows describes a single T cell receptor (beta chain). Its antigen is still unknown. The CDR3 runs 15 residues. The germline gives CDR1 MNHEY, CDR2 SVGAGI. V trimming: 5 bases; J trimming: 5 bases; junction bases outside the gene matches: 11. Thawed PBMCs were FACS-sorted into unstimulated CD4+CD25+CD127- regulatory T cells, CD4+CD25- non-regulatory cells, CD4 and CD8 cells. Before regulatory T cell sorting, thawed PBMCs rested overnight at 37°C in about 220 IU/ml IL-2. The protocol was immunoSEQ multiplex PCR, while the TCRdb copy is restricted to in-frame clones and leaves out a portion. The sample lists roughly 45,000 clones, 91% occurring once. The data were taken from a study of Tregs in tolerant kidney transplant recipients. Notes on the study in general: Findings come from small patient numbers and require larger validation. Tregs expanded with activated donor B cells seemed most donor-specific.

The sample comprised Tregs from blood. The chain links TRBV6-5 to TRBJ1-2, with 7 bases matching TRBD1. The source is a human donor in good health. CDR3 DNA: TGTGCCAGCAGTGACTTAAAGGGGGCGGCTTATGGCTACACCTTC. Translated, it gives CASSDLKGAAYGYTF.